This TCR beta chain was identified during a study of T cells in Graves' hyperthyroidism and ophthalmopathy. This clonotype was recorded at least ten times. The antigen remains unidentified. Study observations and caveats: Ophthalmopathy stood apart from stable hyperthyroidism in a 13 V-J model.

The junction had 4 bases not matched to a gene; V was cut back by 4 bases and J by 6 bases. The CDR3 covers 13 residues. CDR1 MGHRA and CDR2 YSYEKL come from the germline V gene. RNA transcripts gave rise to amplified TCR beta CDR3 regions. The TCR CDR3 first-round RT-PCR relied on the HTBI primer set. TCRdb passed the multiplex PCR reads through MiXCR, listing each CDR3 protein once. The sample consists of around 240,000 distinct CDR3 sequences, roughly 14% of them appearing once. The chain carries TRBV4-1 and TRBJ2-5; 8 positions match TRBD1. The clonotype was recovered from a woman aged 40-49 years with Graves' hyperthyroidism that later progressed to Graves' ophthalmopathy. Sequenced sample: blood. This CDR3 reads CASSRTGMQTQYF. DNA for the CDR3: TGCGCCAGCAGCCGGACAGGGATGCAGACCCAGTACTTC.